What follows is one T cell receptor beta chain and its context. This record belongs to a study of blood T cell repertoires in COVID-19. Using immunoSEQ multiplex PCR, the repertoire was profiled, and TCRdb retains in-frame clones only, with some absent. The profile shows some 180,000 clones, 86% of them singletons. The CDR3 contains 13 residues. Trimming shortened V by 1 base and J by 6 bases, and 10 bases separated the two germline ends. Germline CDR1 is SQVTM and CDR2 is ANQGSEA. The chain is built from TRBV29-1 and TRBJ2-1, with D hard to call. The material sequenced was PBMCs or T cells enriched from blood (not recorded which). The clonotype comes from a middle-aged woman in a cohort exposed to, infected with or recovered from COVID-19 (not recorded which). CDR3 sequence reads: CSVEALGRNEQFF. The CDR3 DNA sequence: TGCAGCGTTGAAGCGCTGGGCCGCAATGAGCAGTTCTTC.